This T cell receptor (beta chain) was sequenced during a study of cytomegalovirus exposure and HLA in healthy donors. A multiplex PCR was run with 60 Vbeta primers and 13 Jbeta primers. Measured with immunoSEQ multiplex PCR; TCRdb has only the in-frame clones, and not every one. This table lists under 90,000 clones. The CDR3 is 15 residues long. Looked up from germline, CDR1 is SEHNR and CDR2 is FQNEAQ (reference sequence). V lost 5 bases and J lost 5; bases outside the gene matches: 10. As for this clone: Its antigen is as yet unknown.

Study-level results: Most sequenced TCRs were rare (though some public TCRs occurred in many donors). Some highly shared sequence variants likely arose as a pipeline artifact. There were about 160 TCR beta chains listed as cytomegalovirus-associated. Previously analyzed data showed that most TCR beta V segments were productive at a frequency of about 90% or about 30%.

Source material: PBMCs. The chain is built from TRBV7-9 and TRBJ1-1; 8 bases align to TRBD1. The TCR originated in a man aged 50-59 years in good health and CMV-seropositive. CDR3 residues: CASSAYRGVRTEAFF. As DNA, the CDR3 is TGTGCCAGCAGCGCCTACAGGGGGGTAAGGACTGAAGCTTTCTTT.